This T cell receptor beta chain was identified during a study of blood T cell repertoires in COVID-19. At the level of the study: The United States, Italy and Spain supplied acute and convalescent COVID-19 samples. Sources were T cells, B-cell-depleted T cells, or PBMCs; the material itself was cDNA or gDNA.

The CDR3 covers 14 residues. The germline CDR1 and CDR2 sequences are MNHEY and SVGAGI. The ends lost 8 bases at V and 0 bases at J; junction bases unmatched: 6. Source study methods: The authors estimated nucleated cell counts from reference gene primer amplification. The data were produced by immunoSEQ multiplex PCR, yet TCRdb's version contains in-frame clones alone and is incomplete. V and J calls plus clone size are reproduced from that table; the DNA served to infer D and trimming. The repertoire consists of about 72,000 clones, with about nine tenths occurring once and the leading ten covering about a tenth.

V is TRBV6-5 and J is TRBJ2-7, with 8 nucleotides matching TRBD1. This clonotype was sampled from a man in his sixties or seventies with active or convalescent COVID-19. Sequenced material: peripheral blood. CDR3 protein: CASGADRASYEQYF. The DNA for the CDR3 is TGTGCCAGCGGGGCGGACAGGGCCTCCTACGAGCAGTACTTC.